This entry describes one T cell receptor beta chain. Its antigen is still unknown. It has no much larger one-base neighbor in the sample; base qualities were not kept. Library method: the immunoSEQ multiplex PCR assay. The multiplex PCR relied on a mix of 60 forward primers for TCR Vbeta segments and 13 reverse primers for TCR Jbeta segments. Amplification of the CDR3 region of rearranged TCR beta genes was performed with a multiplex PCR assay on genomic DNA. On the Illumina HiSeq System, the amplified TCR beta libraries were sequenced as 87-base-pair reads. The authors' pipeline ran thus. In a later analysis, 80 million or so unique TCR beta chains were counted across the 500 to 700 repertoires, and roughly 11 million of these chains were shared by at least two donors. Raw reads were error-corrected and collapsed into unique sequences with a nearest-neighbor algorithm that merged closely related sequences to remove PCR and sequencing errors. To assign V, D and J gene segments, CDR3 sequences were aligned to IMGT reference sequences. For a sequence to be retained, a match of at least six nucleotides to both a V gene segment and a J gene segment was required. Rearrangements were classified as productive when the CDR3 lacked stop codons and remained in frame with V and J, and all other rearrangements were classified as non-productive. Following IMGT convention, CDR3 was defined as the stretch from the second conserved V-encoded cysteine to the conserved J-encoded phenylalanine. The earlier analysis of fewer than 700 of the donors excluded sequences that lacked an unambiguous match to a single V gene segment. An earlier analysis of 500 to 700 of the donors classified V segments as functional when productive rearrangements were above 56.7% and as segregating when the standard deviation between donors was above 5%. A statistical classification framework was developed to diagnose cytomegalovirus status using the catalog of TCR beta chain sequences. V and J gene assignment, in a later analysis, came from comparing TCR nucleotide sequences with IMGT/GENE-DB human TR gene sequences. A later analysis assigned CDR3 sequences and most-parsimonious VDJ recombination scenarios with the TCRdist pipeline. A later analysis defined each TCR beta chain by its CDR3 amino acid sequence plus V-gene family, and excluded reads lacking a unique V-gene family. As a way to deal with suspected cross-contamination and a sequencing artifact, a later analysis dropped under 600 nucleotide sequences that were highly shared and had low generation probability. In a later analysis, a clonal expansion index was calculated for each public chain from normalized within-repertoire ranks of inferred template counts. In a later analysis, generation probabilities were computed using a VDJ recombination model fitted to out-of-frame rearrangements, and the results were checked against IGoR. In a later analysis, hypergeometric tests were used to score TCR-TCR, TCR-HLA and TCR-CMV co-occurrence, with a repertoire-size bias correction applied to TCR pairs. False discovery rates were estimated in a later analysis by permuting HLA or CMV assignments 20 times. A later analysis grouped co-occurring TCRs with DBSCAN, adding TCRdist sequence similarity when clustering within HLA-allele-positive subsets. Repertoires with fewer than 30,000 or more than 120,000 public chains, plus five repertoires with anomalous nucleotide sharing, were excluded from co-occurrence clustering. Not all clones reach the TCRdb copy of this immuneACCESS table, which keeps in-frame sequences only. Checked studies attribute under half of the gap to unresolved V genes and leave the rest unexplained. V, J and clone size are those of that table, while D and trimming were read from the DNA. Present in this sample are some 56,000 clones, approximately 84% of which were seen just once. Together, the top ten hold approximately 2.9% of the sample.

These data are taken from a study of cytomegalovirus exposure and HLA in healthy donors (dated by TCRdb to the late 2010s). Study-wide context: According to an earlier analysis of 550 to 700 of the donors, about 190 million T cells yielded 95 million to 140 million unique TCR beta sequences and approximately 280 Gb of sequence data. An early release covering roughly 580 HLA-typed donors comprised 250 to 350 gigabases of sequencing data and roughly 86 million unique TCR sequences. A later analysis re-examined previously published TCR beta repertoires from over 500 donors and added high-resolution HLA genotyping to investigate patterns of TCR occurrence. Across 300 to 500 genotyped donors of the cohort, an average of approximately 240,000 unique TCR beta nucleotide sequences per donor were sequenced, and approximately 19% of those sequences were non-productive. Because of strong linkage in the cohort, roughly five DR-DQ haplotypes were treated as single units for association and clustering. To decide whether each TCR beta V gene segment behaved as functional or pseudogenic, an earlier analysis of some 540 of the donors relied on high-throughput TCR beta sequencing. Both class I and class II loci were covered by HLA typing, at four-digit resolution. The study used immunosequencing to profile the T cell repertoires of approximately 690 subjects and linked those repertoires to cytomegalovirus serostatus. In the later analysis, no new phenotypic data were used to find candidate immune exposures; instead, reliance was placed on TCR beta sequences and their occurrence across donors. Of the 300 to 450 genotyped donors, approximately 81% were placed in the genetic ancestry cluster associated with self-reported Caucasian donors. Every discovery cohort repertoire had been produced on one sequencing platform. Donor age, sex, ethnicity and CMV serostatus were compiled alongside the repertoire data. The study was designed to test whether signatures of past pathogen exposure could be identified by cataloging public T cell receptors. A separate validation cohort of over a hundred different subjects was used in addition to the roughly 670-subject first cohort. The number of donors typed differed by locus, with roughly 620-630 for A, B, C, DRB1 and DQB1, over 500 for DQA1, over 600 for DPA1, and around 430 for DPB1. To predict cytomegalovirus infection status, the study combined high-throughput TCR immunosequencing, statistical association of individual TCRs with disease status, and machine learning. A later genetic analysis used genome-wide SNP genotypes for about 65% of the roughly 700 donors, treating that subset as a discovery cohort.

The cohort comprised several hundred healthy bone marrow donors. At the time of sampling, all cohort members were nominally healthy, though unrecorded immune exposures were likely present. The donor was CMV seronegative and was included in the group of about 350 seronegative cohort members. A peripheral blood sample was collected from each donor, and TCR beta sequencing was performed on peripheral blood mononuclear cells. Genomic DNA was extracted from the blood cell samples with the Qiagen DNeasy Blood Extraction Kit. The research as a whole found: When HLA alleles, especially DR and DQ, strongly co-occurred, TCR associations were difficult to assign to individual alleles. The earlier analysis of some 540 of the donors excluded 15 to 20 rarely observed V segments, including chromosome 9 orphons, because counts were too low. Presence/absence analyses assumed roughly uniform sequencing depth across donors, an assumption that may not hold. While some public TCRs were present in many individuals, most TCR sequences turned up only very rarely across donors. Compared with equally common non-associated chains, HLA-associated TCR beta chains in a later analysis were more clonally expanded and had lower generation probabilities. A cluster of highly shared sequence variants was judged likely to represent a technical artifact of the sequencing pipeline. Because HLA typing was unavailable for some donors at each locus, only the typed subset was used in association tests. In a later analysis, most CMV-associated TCR beta chains were found to appear HLA-restricted, with HLA associations seemingly driven largely by CMV exposure. The cohort was sequenced for TCR beta chains only, and without alpha or paired-chain data the features that could be detected were limited. Immune exposure information for the cohort was limited to CMV serostatus. In a later analysis, TCR association rates were found to vary across HLA loci, with the most associated TCRs seen for DRB1 alleles and the fewest for HLA-C alleles. A further reported finding was that TCR beta sequences accurately predicted the HLA-A and HLA-B alleles for most subjects in the first cohort. The study gave a list of about 160 TCR beta chains associated with cytomegalovirus. According to the authors, the approach could potentially be generalized to other disease states and immunological phenotypes. Specific HLA alleles were associated with roughly 16,000 TCR beta sequences at a false discovery rate of 0.05 in a later analysis. Several of the top co-occurrence clusters appeared to be linked to parvovirus B19, influenza, CMV and Epstein-Barr virus, according to a later analysis. In a later genetic analysis, fewer N-insertions in productive TCRs were reported among donors in an Asian-associated ancestry cluster than the roughly 700-donor mean. Cytomegalovirus status was reported to be diagnosed by the classifier with high specificity and sensitivity in both the original and validation cohorts. V-gene and J-gene trimming of TCR beta chains was associated with a missense DCLRE1C variant in a later genetic analysis, and the association was replicated in an independent cohort. In an earlier analysis of approximately 590 of the donors, most TCR beta V segments appeared in productive rearrangements about 87% or about 30% of the time, broadly matching IMGT annotations. Some IMGT-functional V segments, including TRBV6-2 and TRBV6-3, could not be told apart with the 87-base-pair reads, so those segments were excluded. A few of the identified cytomegalovirus-associated TCR beta chains were confirmed in vitro to be specific for cytomegalovirus antigens. Linkage disequilibrium might explain the correlated functional status among segregating V segments, but an unknown experimental factor could not be excluded.

The CDR3 contains 13 residues, cysteine and phenylalanine counted. The CDR3 DNA has 39 bases and is translated from base 1. The CDR1 and CDR2 encoded by the germline V gene are SGHRS and YFSETQ. The V and J ends are trimmed by 4 bases and 0 bases, leaving 7 bases between them. Sequencing was carried out using PBMCs. The chain employs TRBV5-1 and TRBJ1-1, with a weak D call of TRBD1 (6 bases match). This clonotype originated in a man between 45 and 60 years old in good health and CMV-seronegative. The nucleotides are TGCGCCAGCAGCGGACAGTTGAACACTGAAGCTTTCTTT. It is translated as CASSGQLNTEAFF. The variable domain in full, with residues beyond the CDR3 obtained from the reference TRBV5-1 and TRBJ1-1 genes, is KAGVTQTPRYLIKTRGQQVTLSCSPISGHRSVSWYQQTPGQGLQFLFEYFSETQRNKGNFPGRFSGRQFSNSRSEMNVSTLELGDSALYLCASSGQLNTEAFFGQGTRLTVV.